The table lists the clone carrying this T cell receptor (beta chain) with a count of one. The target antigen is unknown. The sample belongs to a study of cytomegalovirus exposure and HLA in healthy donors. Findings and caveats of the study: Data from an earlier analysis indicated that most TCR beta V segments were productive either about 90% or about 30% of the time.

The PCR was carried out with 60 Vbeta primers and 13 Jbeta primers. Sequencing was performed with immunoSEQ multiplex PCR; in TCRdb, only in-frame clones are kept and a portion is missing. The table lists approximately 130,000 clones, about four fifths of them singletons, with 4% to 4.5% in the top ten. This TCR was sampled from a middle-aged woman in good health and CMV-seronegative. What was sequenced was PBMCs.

In DNA form, the CDR3 reads TGTGCCAGCAGCTTAGAAGCGCGGACACTAGCCAAAAACATTCAGTACTTC. Residues: CASSLEARTLAKNIQYF. The chain recombines TRBV7-2 with TRBJ2-4, with D perhaps matching TRBD1 (5 bases). V lost 1 base and J 0 bases, leaving 13 bases between the germline ends. In germline, CDR1 is SGHTA, CDR2 FQGNSA. This CDR3 comprises 17 residues. Based on the CDR3 plus reference TRBV7-2 and TRBJ2-4, the full variable domain is GAGVSQSPSNKVTEKGKDVELRCDPISGHTALYWYRQSLGQGLEFLIYFQGNSAPDKSGLPSDRFSAERTGGSVSTLTIQRTQQEDSAVYLCASSLEARTLAKNIQYFGAGTRLSVL.